These 18 T cell receptor beta chains were all obtained from the same sample, sequenced in a study of cytomegalovirus exposure and HLA in healthy donors. It was with 60 Vbeta and 13 Jbeta primers that the PCR ran. The protocol was immunoSEQ multiplex PCR, while the TCRdb copy is restricted to in-frame clones and leaves out a portion. The sample has 200,000 to 250,000 clones, 65% to 85% seen once. The sequencing input was PBMCs. These TCRs come from a boy aged 2-15 years in good health and CMV-seronegative.

The V call is TRBV7-8, the J call TRBJ2-2; TRBD1 aligns across 7 bases. Germline V CDR1 and CDR2: SGHVS, FQNEAQ. Trimming took 1 base from V and 4 from J; bases not matched to a gene: 3. CDR3 length equals 15 residues. The DNA of the CDR3 is TGTGCCAGCAGCTTAGAACACAGGGGCACCGGGGAGCTGTTTTTT. It is translated as CASSLEHRGTGELFF.

In this sample, this clone turned up once. The V call is TRBV18, the J call TRBJ2-5; perhaps TRBD1 as D (6 bases). TRBJ2-7 matches the DNA end more closely, so the J call is doubtful. The germline V gene has CDR1 KGHSH and CDR2 LQKENI. The CDR3 has 14 residues. The CDR3 coding sequence is TGTGCCAGCTCATCGGCCCAGGGGTCCTACGAGCAGTACTTC. Translated: CASSSAQGSYEQYF.

J is TRBJ2-5 and V is TRBV15, with a tentative D call TRBD2 (6 bases). The J call may be wrong; the DNA end is better matched by TRBJ2-7. This CDR3 spans 13 amino acids. Germline V gives CDR1 LNHNV, CDR2 YYDKDF (reference sequence). CDR3 DNA sequence: TGTGCCACCAGCACGCCCGGGGGTTACGAGCAGTACTTC. Encoded protein: CATSTPGGYEQYF.

This clone was counted once. The chain employs TRBV9 and TRBJ1-2, with TRBD1 matching 9 bases. CDR3 size: 18 residues. Germline V gene sequence: CDR1 SGDLS, CDR2 YYNGEE. V lost 0 bases, J lost 0 bases, and 9 bases stayed unmatched. The CDR3 spells CASSVGEQGAFPNYGYTF. Here the CDR3 DNA reads TGTGCCAGCAGCGTAGGGGAACAGGGGGCCTTCCCTAACTATGGCTACACCTTC.

This clone was seen just once. The V and J genes are TRBV6-5 and TRBJ2-1; weak D call: TRBD2 (5 bases). This CDR3 has 13 residues. Trimming pared 7 bases from V and 8 bases from J, leaving 15 bases between. The germline V gene has CDR1 MNHEY and CDR2 SVGAGI. The CDR3 here is CASNPPGSDEQFF. As DNA, the CDR3 is TGTGCCAGCAATCCGCCGGGTAGCGATGAGCAGTTCTTC.

The J gene is TRBJ1-6, the V gene TRBV19, with 9 bases matching TRBD1. This CDR3 is 18 amino acids long. Unmatched junction bases numbered 12, after V lost 2 bases and J lost 7 bases. Per the germline V gene, CDR1 is LNHDA and CDR2 is SQIVND (reference sequence). This chain's CDR3 is CASSIRSGQGEINSPLHF. CDR3 nucleotides: TGTGCCAGTAGTATAAGGTCGGGACAGGGAGAAATAAATTCACCCCTCCACTTT.

The chain joins TRBV28 to TRBJ2-7, with a weak D call TRBD2 (5 bases). The germline CDR1 and CDR2 sequences are MDHEN and SYDVKM. V lost 4 bases, J lost 8 bases, and 18 bases lay in between. This CDR3 region has 14 residues. The CDR3 region is CASSSLLDGLQQYF. The CDR3 DNA is TGTGCCAGCAGTTCCCTCCTTGATGGACTCCAGCAGTACTTC.

V and J are TRBV29-1 and TRBJ2-3; maybe TRBD2 (5 bases). Between the trimmed V and J ends, which lost 7 bases and 2 bases, there was a span of 13 bases. The CDR3 extends over 13 amino acids. The germline CDR1 and CDR2 sequences are SQVTM and ANQGSEA. The CDR3 DNA reads as TGCAGCGCTAAGAGGAGGCTCACAGATACGCAGTATTTT. This encodes CSAKRRLTDTQYF.

The chain links TRBV10-3 to TRBJ2-3, with D tentatively TRBD1 (6 bases). This CDR3 has 15 residues. V was cut by 4 bases and J by 3 bases, with 14 bases left in between. Germline V gives CDR1 ENHRY, CDR2 SYGVKD. The CDR3 sequence: CAISAGTIGTDTQYF. The CDR3 DNA is TGTGCCATCAGTGCAGGGACAATAGGAACAGATACGCAGTATTTT.

This clone was detected only a few times. The V gene is TRBV5-1, the J gene TRBJ1-1, with D unclear. CDR1 is SGHRS, CDR2 YFSETQ, per germline. Trimming took off 1 base at V and 3 bases at J, with 10 bases between the two ends. The CDR3 is 14 residues long. The CDR3 here is CASSLSAVYTEAFF. The CDR3 DNA is TGCGCCAGCAGCTTGTCGGCGGTGTACACTGAAGCTTTCTTT.

The chain links TRBV7-9 to TRBJ2-7; TRBD1 is a possible D gene (5 bases). The V end lost 1 base, the J end lost 3 bases, and 10 bases lay between the germline ends. This CDR3 has 14 residues. CDR1 is SEHNR, CDR2 FQNEAQ, per germline (reference sequence). CDR3 amino acids: CASSLGAGIYEQYF. The CDR3 DNA follows: TGTGCCAGCAGCTTAGGTGCAGGGATCTACGAGCAGTACTTC.

The CDR3 protein is CASSYGLAGEQYF. In DNA, the CDR3 is TGTGCCAGCAGTTACGGACTAGCAGGCGAGCAGTACTTC. The rearrangement uses TRBV7-8 and TRBJ2-7, with 8 bases matching TRBD2. Germline V CDR1 and CDR2: SGHVS, FQNEAQ. Trimming at V came to 6 bases and at J to 6 bases, leaving 7 bases not matched to a gene. The CDR3 covers 13 residues.

The chain couples TRBV2 to TRBJ2-2; 7 bases are shared with TRBD2. The CDR3 length is 15 residues. Unmatched junction bases numbered 4, after V lost 2 bases and J lost 4 bases. Germline V gene sequence: CDR1 SNHLY, CDR2 FYNNEI. CDR3 sequence: CASSESGGGTGELFF. Here the CDR3 DNA reads TGTGCCAGCAGTGAATCGGGAGGAGGCACCGGGGAGCTGTTTTTT.

The V and J genes are TRBV27 and TRBJ2-7; maybe TRBD1 (6 bases). The CDR3 extends over 15 amino acids. The V end was cut by 1 base, the J end by 4 bases, with 14 bases between. Germline CDR1 reads MNHEY; CDR2 reads SMNVEV (reference sequence). DNA of the CDR3: TGTGCCAGCAGTTTATTATCGGGACAAACTTACGAGCAGTACTTC. This gives the protein CASSLLSGQTYEQYF.

This chain connects TRBV6-1 to TRBJ2-3; 12 nucleotides line up with TRBD2. The germline gives CDR1 MNHNS, CDR2 SASEGT. Unmatched junction bases numbered 4, after V lost 8 bases and J lost 4 bases. The CDR3 totals 14 residues. CDR3 residues: CASLRLAGADTQYF. In nucleotides, the CDR3 is TGTGCCAGCCTTCGACTAGCGGGAGCAGATACGCAGTATTTT.

The rearrangement joins TRBV7-2 to TRBJ2-7; possible D gene TRBD2, 5 bases. Trimming stripped 5 bases from V and 2 bases from J, with 22 bases between. Germline CDR1 SGHTA, CDR2 FQGNSA. The CDR3 covers 17 residues. The CDR3 bases are TGTGCCAGCAGCCCGGGGTCCGGGCGAGGTGGGACCTACGAGCAGTACTTC. Translation: CASSPGSGRGGTYEQYF.

This chain uses TRBV7-6 with TRBJ2-7; TRBD1 aligns across 8 bases. The CDR3 runs to 15 residues. CDR1 is SGHVS, CDR2 FNYEAQ, per germline. Trimming cost V 5 bases and J 3 bases; bases outside gene matches: 9. CDR3 sequence: CASSPGQGLFYEQYF. The CDR3 bases are TGTGCCAGCAGCCCTGGACAGGGACTCTTCTACGAGCAGTACTTC.

This clone has only a few counts. This chain joins TRBV5-1 and TRBJ2-7; the D gene is possibly TRBD2 (5 bases). Trimming took 4 bases from V and 5 from J, leaving 13 bases between them. CDR1 and CDR2 from the germline V gene are SGHRS and YFSETQ. This CDR3 has 13 residues. The CDR3 bases are TGCGCCAGCAGCGATGGGCACGGGGACGAGCAGTACTTC. It codes for CASSDGHGDEQYF.